The rows below give T cell receptor beta chains drawn from one sample of a study of beta chain features in type 1 diabetes. The assay was immunoSEQ multiplex PCR, and TCRdb's table has in-frame clones only and misses some. Of about 13,000 clones detected, about 42% appear once; the ten largest clones hold around 1%. The sequenced material came from stem cell memory CD4+ T cells from blood. Receptor source: a young man in good health. The CDR3 runs from the conserved cysteine through the conserved F or W. A D gene is named only where the DNA matches it firmly. Some rows mark clone size as missing; the rest say once, few, many or name a class of expanded clone.

V gene	clone size	D gene	J gene	CDR3 protein	CDR3 DNA
TRBV5-1	few	TRBD1	TRBJ2-7	CASSLSPVTGLHEQYF	TGCGCCAGCAGCCTAAGCCCTGTGACAGGGCTCCACGAGCAGTACTTC
TRBV5-1	.	.	TRBJ2-1	CASSLVLQGSYNEQFF	TGCGCCAGCAGCTTGGTACTACAGGGTTCCTACAATGAGCAGTTCTTC
TRBV10-1	once	TRBD1	TRBJ2-7	CASGRGRYEQYF	TGCGCCAGTGGCAGGGGGAGATACGAGCAGTACTTC
TRBV5-6	few	TRBD2	TRBJ2-3	CASSLRLAGGSADTQYF	TGTGCCAGCAGCTTGAGACTAGCGGGGGGCTCGGCAGATACGCAGTATTTT
TRBV2	.	.	TRBJ2-7	CASRLRGGEQYF	TGTGCCAGCAGACTACGGGGTGGGGAGCAGTACTTC
TRBV7-8	.	TRBD2	TRBJ2-3	CASSLDTSGGADTQYF	TGTGCCAGCAGCTTAGATACTAGCGGGGGGGCAGATACGCAGTATTTT
TRBV7-2	.	.	TRBJ2-5	CASSFTEQETQYF	TGTGCCAGCAGCTTTACAGAACAAGAGACCCAGTACTTC
TRBV7-3	.	.	TRBJ2-1	CASSRQVGEQFF	TGTGCCAGCAGCCGACAGGTTGGCGAGCAGTTCTTC
TRBV5-5	once	.	TRBJ1-5	CASSLRGGGNQPQHF	TGTGCCAGCAGCTTGAGAGGGGGGGGCAATCAGCCCCAGCATTTT
TRBV7-9	few	.	TRBJ2-5	CASSARVPRETQYF	TGTGCCAGCAGCGCCCGGGTCCCGAGGGAGACCCAGTACTTC
TRBV9	.	TRBD1	TRBJ2-2	CASSATGGASGELFF	TGTGCCAGCAGCGCCACAGGGGGCGCTTCCGGGGAGCTGTTTTTT
TRBV5-1	few	TRBD2	TRBJ2-5	CASSQRSGENWETQYF	TGCGCCAGCAGCCAACGTAGCGGGGAGAACTGGGAGACCCAGTACTTC
TRBV7-2	medium-sized	.	TRBJ2-7	CASSAGQYSYEQYF	TGTGCCAGCAGCGCAGGACAGTACTCCTACGAGCAGTACTTC
TRBV7-2	.	.	TRBJ2-7	CASSWSGIRLYEQYF	TGTGCCAGCAGCTGGTCCGGGATACGCCTCTACGAGCAGTACTTC
TRBV7-2	few	TRBD1	TRBJ1-2	CASSSGQGVFLGYTF	TGTGCCAGCAGCTCGGGACAGGGGGTTTTTCTTGGCTACACCTTC
TRBV7-9	few	.	TRBJ2-3	CASSHDTGTDTQYF	TGTGCCAGCAGCCATGATACTGGCACAGATACGCAGTATTTT